This record covers a single T cell receptor beta chain. Antigen specificity is unknown. These data are taken from a study of CD8 T cells in Susac syndrome. Study results and limitations: In its TCR sequencing and HLA analysis, the study acknowledged that the number of individuals was relatively small.

Sequencing of TCR beta covered CD8+ and CD4+ T cells obtained from blood. TEMRA cells were FACS-enriched and CD8+ and CD4+ T cells negatively isolated. In germline, CDR1 is MDHEN, CDR2 SYDVKM. Deletions cut 4 bases from V and 5 bases from J, with 7 bases between. This CDR3 contains 12 residues. Random hexamers were used to reverse transcribe the RNA input (0.5 to 1 ug). Coverage of TCR beta CDR3 amplification by immunoSEQ multiplex PCR extended to 54 Vbeta and 13 Jbeta. MiXCR, applied by TCRdb to the immunoSEQ multiplex PCR reads, yields one record per CDR3 protein. The table has approximately 300,000 distinct CDR3 sequences, approximately 90% seen once.

This sequence originates from a human donor with multiple sclerosis. Sequences were obtained from CD8+ T cells from PBMCs. The chain recombines TRBV28 with TRBJ2-3; maybe TRBD2 (6 bases). CDR3 region: CASSWGEDTQYF. For the CDR3, the DNA is TGTGCCAGCAGTTGGGGGGAAGATACGCAGTATTTT.